A selection of T cell receptor beta chains follows, all from one sample in a study of T cell responses to AZD1222 COVID-19 vaccine. The method was immunoSEQ multiplex PCR; TCRdb's version includes in-frame clones alone and lacks a portion of them. The table lists about 180,000 clones, 80% to 90% of them singletons. Sequenced here: peripheral blood, sampled on day 0 of AZD1222 vaccination. These receptors came from an adult in good health. CDR3s include the opening cysteine and the closing phenylalanine or tryptophan. The D gene is left open where the match is weak. Size is stated for part of the rows, as once, few or many counts, or as a class when the clone is expanded.

D gene	V gene	J gene	clone size	CDR3 DNA	CDR3 protein
.	TRBV15	TRBJ2-7	once	TGTGCCACCAGCAGAGATAGAGGGGGCTCCTACGAGCAGTACTTC	CATSRDRGGSYEQYF
.	TRBV4-2	TRBJ2-7	once	TGTGCCAGCAGCCAAGATTGGGGGTACTACGAGCAGTACTTC	CASSQDWGYYEQYF
TRBD1	TRBV6-9	TRBJ1-3	.	TGTGCCAGCAGCTACAGGGGGCGCGATCGGGAATCTGGAAACACCATATATTTT	CASSYRGRDRESGNTIYF
.	TRBV4-3	TRBJ2-7	.	TGCGCCAGCAGCCAAGATATTAATACCTACGAGCAGTACTTC	CASSQDINTYEQYF
.	TRBV20-1	TRBJ2-7	.	TGCAGTGCTAGAGTAGTGGACGAGCAGTACTTC	CSARVVDEQYF
TRBD1	TRBV6-5	TRBJ2-7	.	TGTGCCAGCAGGATAGAAGGACAGGGGGGCTACGAGCAGTACTTC	CASRIEGQGGYEQYF
.	TRBV7-2	TRBJ1-2	.	TGTGCCAGCAGCTTAGCTTTTAGGTTCGACCGCTATGGCTACACCTTC	CASSLAFRFDRYGYTF
.	TRBV11-3	TRBJ2-3	.	TGTGCCAGCAGCTTCGGACCAAGCACAGATACGCAGTATTTT	CASSFGPSTDTQYF
TRBD2	TRBV7-2	TRBJ2-1	.	TGTGCCAGCAGCTCGCGTGGACTAGCGGGGGGATCCTACAATGAGCAGTTCTTC	CASSSRGLAGGSYNEQFF
.	TRBV5-6	TRBJ2-2	once	TGTGCCAGCAGCTCTGTAGTAGGGGAGCTGTTTTTT	CASSSVVGELFF
.	TRBV2	TRBJ1-1	.	TGTGCTAGAAGGGCGGATTTGGGTGAAGCTTTCTTT	CARRADLGEAFF
.	TRBV28	TRBJ2-7	few	TGTGCCGTGGGGGGCCGCTCCTACGAGCAGTACTTC	CAVGGRSYEQYF
TRBD2	TRBV4-1	TRBJ2-3	once	TGCGCCAGCAGCCAAGCGGTGGGACTAGCGGGGGGCACAGATACGCAGTATTTT	CASSQAVGLAGGTDTQYF
TRBD2	TRBV6-5	TRBJ2-5	once	TGTGCCAGCAGCCAACCGGGACTAGCGGGGGTGAGAAAGTACTTC	CASSQPGLAGVRKYF
.	TRBV28	TRBJ1-3	few	TGTGCCAGCAGTTCCGCAGGAGACCACGGAAACACCATATATTTT	CASSSAGDHGNTIYF
TRBD1	TRBV4-3	TRBJ2-7	.	TGCGCCAGCAGCCAGGACAGGGGCCGGTCCTACGAGCAGTACTTC	CASSQDRGRSYEQYF
.	TRBV7-2	TRBJ1-1	once	TGTGCCAGCAGCCTTTGGGGGGCTGGCGGGAACACTGAAGCTTTCTTT	CASSLWGAGGNTEAFF
TRBD1	TRBV5-1	TRBJ2-5	.	TGCGCCAGCTCCAATCCCAGGGGGCAAGAGACCCAGTACTTC	CASSNPRGQETQYF
.	TRBV5-5	TRBJ2-3	.	TGTGCCAGCAGCTCAGGGCCCTCGGGTACGCAGTATTTT	CASSSGPSGTQYF
TRBD1	TRBV5-1	TRBJ2-3	.	TGCGCCAGCAGCTGGGGACAGCTAAGCACAGATACGCAGTATTTT	CASSWGQLSTDTQYF
.	TRBV3-1/TRBV3-2	TRBJ1-5	.	TGTGCCAGCAGCCAAGATTCCGGGGGAGCTCAGCCCCAGCATTTT	CASSQDSGGAQPQHF
.	TRBV3-1/TRBV3-2	TRBJ1-4	.	TGTGCCAGCAGCCAACTCGGGGTCGGGAATGAAAAACTGTTTTTT	CASSQLGVGNEKLFF
.	TRBV9	TRBJ1-1	.	TGTGCCAGCAGCCGCAGGGTGGACACTGAAGCTTTCTTT	CASSRRVDTEAFF
.	TRBV9	TRBJ2-1	.	TGTGCCAGCAGCGGGAACAATGAGCAGTTCTTC	CASSGNNEQFF
TRBD1	TRBV19	TRBJ1-4	.	TGTGCCAGTAGTCAAGACAGGGGGGGTGAAAAACTGTTTTTT	CASSQDRGGEKLFF
.	TRBV6-4	TRBJ2-3	.	TGTGCCAGCAGTGACGACCTGTTCACAGATACGCAGTATTTT	CASSDDLFTDTQYF
.	TRBV27	TRBJ1-3	.	TGTGCCAGCAGTTTAATCCCAACTGGAAACACCATATATTTT	CASSLIPTGNTIYF
TRBD1	TRBV7-9	TRBJ1-2	.	TGTGCCAGCAGCCGGACAGGCCTCGATGGCTACACCTTC	CASSRTGLDGYTF
.	TRBV19	TRBJ1-2	.	TGTGCCAGTAGTACCCCATCACTAGCGGGGCAGTTCGGCTACACCTTC	CASSTPSLAGQFGYTF
.	TRBV6-5	TRBJ2-2	.	TGTGCCAGCATAGGAGGGGGCACCGGGGAGCTGTTTTTT	CASIGGGTGELFF
.	TRBV27	TRBJ1-6	.	TGTGCCAGCAGCGCAATGGGGTATAATTCACCCCTCCACTTT	CASSAMGYNSPLHF
.	TRBV27	TRBJ1-5	.	TGTGCCAGCAGTTTAGCGGGCGATCTGGGGTGGCCCCAGCATTTT	CASSLAGDLGWPQHF
.	TRBV19	TRBJ1-1	.	TGTGCCAGTAGTATTTTGGGGACGGGCACTGAAGCTTTCTTT	CASSILGTGTEAFF
.	TRBV5-4	TRBJ2-7	.	TGTGCCAGCAGCTTATTAGGTCAGGACTACGAGCAGTACTTC	CASSLLGQDYEQYF
.	TRBV4-2	TRBJ1-5	.	TGTGCCAGCAGCCAAGACGGGGGTGGGGCAAATCAGCCCCAGCATTTT	CASSQDGGGANQPQHF
.	TRBV28	TRBJ1-1	.	TGTGCCAGCAGTTTATTGGGGGGACATGTAGAAGCTTTCTTT	CASSLLGGHVEAFF
.	TRBV29-1	TRBJ2-3	.	TGCAGCGTTGAACCCCGACAGGGAGGAAACACAGATACGCAGTATTTT	CSVEPRQGGNTDTQYF
.	TRBV19	TRBJ2-2	once	TGTGCCAGTAGTATAATTGGAGTAGCGGATACCGGGGAGCTGTTTTTT	CASSIIGVADTGELFF
.	TRBV4-1	TRBJ2-2	.	TGCGCCAGCAGCTCCCAATCTGGGACCGGGGAGCTGTTTTTT	CASSSQSGTGELFF
TRBD1	TRBV10-3	TRBJ1-6	.	TGTGCCATCAGAACCGACAGGGAAAGTTCACCCCTCCACTTT	CAIRTDRESSPLHF
TRBD1	TRBV15	TRBJ1-6	.	TGTGCCACCAGCAGAGCCGGGACAGGGAGTCCACCCCTCCACTTT	CATSRAGTGSPPLHF
TRBD1	TRBV5-1	TRBJ1-4	.	TGCGCCAGCAGCCGGGGACAGGGAAATGAAAAACTGTTTTTT	CASSRGQGNEKLFF
TRBD1	TRBV29-1	TRBJ2-6	.	TGCAGCGTTCCTTGGACAGGGTCCTCTGGGGCCAACGTCCTGACTTTC	CSVPWTGSSGANVLTF
.	TRBV7-6	TRBJ1-5	.	TGTGCCAGCAGCTTAGGGCAGGGACTTAGCAATCAGCCCCAGCATTTT	CASSLGQGLSNQPQHF
TRBD1	TRBV7-9	TRBJ2-7	few	TGTGCCAGCAGCTTCGGACCAGACAGGGTTGACGTCTACGAGCAGTACTTC	CASSFGPDRVDVYEQYF